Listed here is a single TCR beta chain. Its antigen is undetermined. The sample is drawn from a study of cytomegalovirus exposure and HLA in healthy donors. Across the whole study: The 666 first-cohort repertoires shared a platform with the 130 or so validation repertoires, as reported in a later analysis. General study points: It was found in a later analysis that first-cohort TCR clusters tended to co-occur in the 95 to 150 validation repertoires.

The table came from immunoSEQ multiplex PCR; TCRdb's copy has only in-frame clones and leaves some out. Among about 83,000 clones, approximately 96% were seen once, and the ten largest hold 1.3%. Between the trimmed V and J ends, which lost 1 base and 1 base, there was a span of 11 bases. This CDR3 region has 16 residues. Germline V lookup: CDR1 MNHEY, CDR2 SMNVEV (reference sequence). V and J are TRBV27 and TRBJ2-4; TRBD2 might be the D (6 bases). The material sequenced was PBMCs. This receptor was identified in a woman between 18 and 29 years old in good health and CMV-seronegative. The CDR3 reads CASSLWAGSAKNIQYF. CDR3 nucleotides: TGTGCCAGCAGTTTATGGGCGGGATCGGCCAAAAACATTCAGTACTTC.